This T cell receptor (beta chain) was retrieved from a study of cytomegalovirus exposure and HLA in healthy donors. Germline assignment: CDR1 SGHRS and CDR2 YFSETQ. The CDR3 runs to 17 residues. Trimming at V came to 0 bases and at J to 1 base, leaving 8 bases not matched to a gene. The sample holds one count of this clone. TCRdb's table, derived via immunoSEQ multiplex PCR, lists solely in-frame clones and lacks some. The table shows a few hundred thousand clones, with roughly 85% occurring only once. Sample: PBMCs. The sequence came from a woman between 18 and 30 years old in good health and CMV-seronegative. The chain joins TRBV5-1 to TRBJ1-1; TRBD1 aligns across 8 bases. The CDR3 region has the DNA TGCGCCAGCAGCTTGGGATGGGGCGACAGGGGGAACACTGAAGCTTTCTTT. This encodes CASSLGWGDRGNTEAFF.